One sample yielded the 5 T cell receptor beta chains listed below, sequenced in a study of blood T cell repertoires in COVID-19. Profiling relied on immunoSEQ multiplex PCR, and the TCRdb table lists in-frame clones only, not all of them. Among roughly 250,000 clones listed, 81% were seen once. Material for sequencing was peripheral blood. Receptors originate from a woman aged 60-75 years with active or convalescent COVID-19.

The genes are TRBV30 and TRBJ2-2; TRBD1 might be the D (5 bases). The V end lost 4 bases, the J end lost 4 bases, and 10 bases lay between the germline ends. The CDR3 contains 13 residues. CDR1 is GTSNPN and CDR2 is SVGIG in the germline V gene (reference sequence). Written as DNA, the CDR3 is TGTGCCTGGACCCAGGGAAGCACCGGGGAGCTGTTTTTT. Protein sequence: CAWTQGSTGELFF.

V usage is TRBV6-6 and J usage is TRBJ1-5; 9 nucleotides line up with TRBD1. CDR1 and CDR2 (germline): MNHNY, SVGAGI (reference sequence). V shed 6 bases, J shed 4 bases, and the junction held 7 bases outside the gene matches. The CDR3 runs to 15 residues. CDR3 residues: CASSGGQGWNQPQHF. The DNA of the CDR3 is TGTGCCAGCAGCGGAGGACAGGGGTGGAATCAGCCCCAGCATTTT.

The V and J genes are TRBV7-2 and TRBJ2-1; tentatively, D is TRBD2 (5 bases). Germline lookup yields CDR1 SGHTA and CDR2 FQGNSA. The CDR3 covers 12 residues. The CDR3 loop reads CACRGFPMGQFF. CDR3 in DNA: TGTGCATGTCGGGGTTTCCCTATGGGGCAGTTCTTC.

The DNA for the CDR3 is TGTGCCAGCAGCTCGAGGGACAGGGAGTCCTACGAGCAGTACTTC. Translating gives CASSSRDRESYEQYF. This chain links TRBV7-9 with TRBJ2-7; TRBD1 agrees at 9 bases. CDR1 and CDR2 (germline): SEHNR, FQNEAQ (reference sequence). The CDR3 contains 15 residues. V was pared by 4 bases and J by 1 base, with 5 bases of the junction left unmatched. The full variable domain, its missing parts supplied by reference TRBV7-9 and TRBJ2-7, is DTGVSQNPRHKITKRGQNVTFRCDPISEHNRLYWYRQTLGQGPEFLTYFQNEAQLEKSRLLSDRFSAERPKGSFSTLEIQRTEQGDSAMYLCASSSRDRESYEQYFGPGTRLTVT.

The table lists this clone with a count of one. The J gene is TRBJ2-3, the V gene TRBV19; 8 bases are a match to TRBD1. The CDR3 runs to 17 residues. Germline V gene data show CDR1 as LNHDA and CDR2 as SQIVND (reference sequence). The V segment lost 6 bases and the J segment 3 bases; nucleotides outside the gene matches: 14. As DNA, the CDR3 is TGTGCCAGTAGGAGGTTGGGAGGACAGGGTATGACAGATACGCAGTATTTT. It specifies CASRRLGGQGMTDTQYF.